Listed here are 15 T cell receptor beta chains from one sample, sequenced in a study of PD-L1 blockade in urothelial cancer. Time point reported: pretreatment peripheral blood. Sequencing used immunoSEQ multiplex PCR; TCRdb keeps in-frame clones, though not all of them. The sample has tens of thousands of clones, more than 80% seen once; the top ten hold approximately 1.5%. This specimen was PBMCs, taken around atezolizumab (anti-PD-L1) treatment. These receptors were taken from a man aged 50-59 years with urothelial cancer.

This clone was observed a single time. CDR3 sequence: CASSLTGGDIQYF. The CDR3 coding sequence is TGTGCCAGCAGCCTGACGGGGGGGGACATTCAGTACTTC. This rearrangement joins TRBV5-4 to TRBJ2-4; TRBD2 matches at 8 bases. Germline CDR1 SGHNT, CDR2 YYREEE (reference sequence). There are 13 residues in the CDR3. V was pared by 4 bases and J by 8 bases, with 5 bases of the junction left unmatched.

V and J are TRBV9 and TRBJ1-1; the D gene is possibly TRBD1 (5 bases). The CDR3 covers 19 residues. Germline V gives CDR1 SGDLS, CDR2 YYNGEE. Trimming removed 0 bases from V and 0 bases from J, with 21 bases in between. The DNA for the CDR3 is TGTGCCAGCAGCGTAGGAAAGGGGCAGGGATGGAAGTTGAACACTGAAGCTTTCTTT. Its translation is CASSVGKGQGWKLNTEAFF.

This chain joins TRBV27 and TRBJ2-7, with D perhaps matching TRBD1 (7 bases). In germline, CDR1 is MNHEY, CDR2 SMNVEV (reference sequence). The ends were cut back, 5 bases at V and 4 bases at J, with 18 bases in the middle. The CDR3 contains 15 residues. The DNA of the CDR3 is TGTGCCAGCAGTCCCGACAGGGTGCGGGATTACGAGCAGTACTTC. The encoded protein is CASSPDRVRDYEQYF.

The chain joins TRBV14 to TRBJ1-6; D may be TRBD1 (5 bases). Germline-derived CDR1 and CDR2 are SGHDN and FVKESK. The CDR3 is 15 amino acids. V shed 3 bases and J shed 9 bases, with 15 bases lying between them. The CDR3 DNA reads TGTGCCAGCAGCCACCTGGGGGGGGGTACTTCACCCCTCCACTTT. It codes for CASSHLGGGTSPLHF. The full variable domain, rest sourced from reference TRBV14 and TRBJ1-6, is EAGVTQFPSHSVIEKGQTVTLRCDPISGHDNLYWYRRVMGKEIKFLLHFVKESKQDESGMPNNRFLAERTGGTYSTLKVQPAELEDSGVYFCASSHLGGGTSPLHFGNGTRLTVT.

A few counts support this clone. The rearrangement uses TRBV2 and TRBJ2-1; 13 positions agree with TRBD2. Germline lookup yields CDR1 SNHLY and CDR2 FYNNEI. After removal of 6 bases from V and 6 bases from J, the junction contained 2 bases not matched to a gene. The CDR3 is made up of 14 amino acids. CDR3 sequence reads: CASRGTSGINEQFF. In DNA, the CDR3 is TGTGCCAGCAGGGGGACTAGCGGGATCAATGAGCAGTTCTTC.

The chain is built from TRBV11-3 and TRBJ2-7; 10 nucleotides align to TRBD1. The CDR3 extends over 14 amino acids. CDR1 is SGHNT and CDR2 is YENEEA in the germline V gene. The junction had 4 bases not matched to a gene; V was cut back by 5 bases and J by 3 bases. CDR3 protein: CASSAGDRGYEQYF. As DNA, the CDR3 is TGTGCCAGCAGCGCAGGGGACAGGGGCTACGAGCAGTACTTC.

J is TRBJ2-1 and V is TRBV9; D is uncertain. CDR1 SGDLS and CDR2 YYNGEE come from the germline V gene. The length of the CDR3 is 15 residues. V lost 1 base, J lost 6 bases, and 14 bases lay in between. CDR3 sequence (DNA): TGTGCCAGCAGCGTAATGGGCTATCCCGCCAATGAGCAGTTCTTC. It is translated as CASSVMGYPANEQFF.

The gene calls are TRBV30 and TRBJ1-1, with TRBD1 matching over 7 bases. Germline CDR1 reads GTSNPN; CDR2 reads SVGIG (reference sequence). This CDR3 region has 15 residues. With 4 bases clipped from V and 11 bases from J, the junction kept 19 bases outside the gene matches. The chain's CDR3 is CAWKVYHRGEIGAFF. CDR3 nucleotide sequence: TGTGCCTGGAAGGTTTATCACAGGGGCGAGATCGGTGCTTTCTTT.

The chain couples TRBV25-1 to TRBJ2-3, with D hard to call. The length of the CDR3 is 12 residues. Trimming left V 6 bases short and J 1 base short, with 5 bases between. Per germline, CDR1 MGHDK and CDR2 SYGVNS. DNA of the CDR3: TGTGCCAGCAGCCTAGGCACAGATACGCAGTATTTT. Protein: CASSLGTDTQYF.

This chain joins TRBV7-6 and TRBJ2-2; possibly TRBD2 for D (6 bases). The CDR3 is made up of 17 amino acids. Germline V CDR1 and CDR2: SGHVS, FNYEAQ. The V gene lost 5 bases and the J gene lost 6 bases, with 22 bases spanning the gap. CDR3 nucleotides: TGTGCCAGCAGCCTAAATCCTCTGACTAGTGGATCCGGGGAGCTGTTTTTT. Its protein product is CASSLNPLTSGSGELFF.

V gene TRBV7-6 combines with J gene TRBJ2-1, with D tentatively TRBD1 (6 bases). V lost 5 bases to trimming and J lost 10 bases, with 12 bases between them. The CDR3 consists of 12 residues. The germline CDR1 and CDR2 sequences are SGHVS and FNYEAQ. This chain's CDR3 is CASSRYRDEQFF. The CDR3 nucleotides read TGTGCCAGCAGCCGATACAGGGACGAGCAGTTCTTC.

The gene calls are TRBV9 and TRBJ2-1; possible D gene TRBD2, 6 bases. V was trimmed by 0 bases and J by 8 bases, leaving 9 bases between them. The CDR3 is 13 amino acids. From germline, CDR1 is SGDLS and CDR2 YYNGEE. CDR3 DNA sequence: TGTGCCAGCAGCGTAGCTCCTAGCGATGAGCAGTTCTTC. It is translated as CASSVAPSDEQFF.

J is TRBJ2-1 and V is TRBV5-1; 8 nucleotides match TRBD2. The CDR3 has 15 residues. The germline V gene has CDR1 SGHRS and CDR2 YFSETQ. Trimming took 3 bases from V and 6 from J; bases not matched to a gene: 8. The CDR3 is CASSSSGLGINEQFF. CDR3 sequence (DNA): TGCGCCAGCAGCTCCTCGGGACTAGGGATCAATGAGCAGTTCTTC.

The chain carries TRBV6-6 and TRBJ2-2; a weak D match, TRBD2 (5 bases). This CDR3 has 14 amino acids. CDR1 is MNHNY and CDR2 is SVGAGI in the germline V gene (reference sequence). Trimming removed 6 bases from V and 6 bases from J, with 14 bases in between. CDR3 coding DNA: TGTGCCAGCAGCCGACCCACTAGTCCCGGGGAGCTGTTTTTT. Translating it yields CASSRPTSPGELFF.

This chain connects TRBV12-5 to TRBJ2-3; possibly TRBD2 for D (6 bases). The CDR3 is 15 residues long. Trimming pared 1 base from V and 1 base from J, leaving 9 bases between. Looked up from germline, CDR1 is LGHNT and CDR2 is FRNRAP. In DNA, the CDR3 is TGTGCTAGTGGTTTGGCGTCTAGCGGCACAGATACGCAGTATTTT. Its translation is CASGLASSGTDTQYF.